This entry is about one T cell receptor beta chain. The data are from a study of Ad26.COV2.S vaccination and SARS-CoV-2 variants. Whole-study context: By the intramuscular route, Ad26.COV2.S was given once, or twice 56 days apart.

Treatment reported: over 15 received Ad26.COV2.S at low or high dose, single or two shots; about 5 received placebo; per-sample allocation not given. Samples were taken on day 63 after the first vaccine or placebo injection. The donor's status was that of an adult aged 18-55 years in Boston. TCRdb's copy holds only in-frame clones and misses some; the assay was immunoSEQ multiplex PCR. The repertoire includes 200,000 to 250,000 clones, 88% of them detected once, and around a tenth sits in the top ten. This CDR3 spans 16 amino acids. CDR1 and CDR2 from the germline V gene are SGDLS and YYNGEE. V lost 0 bases to trimming and J lost 0 bases, with 10 bases between them.

The chain carries TRBV9 and TRBJ1-3; TRBD1 is a possible D gene (6 bases). The source of this sequence is a person between 18 and 65 years old who received the Ad26.COV2.S COVID-19 vaccine or a placebo. The input for sequencing was peripheral blood, taken in a trial of Ad26.COV2.S vaccine versus placebo. The CDR3: CASSVGGGASGNTIYF. As DNA, the CDR3 is TGTGCCAGCAGCGTAGGAGGGGGGGCCTCTGGAAACACCATATATTTT.